This is a list of T cell receptor beta chains from one sample in a study of T cell responses to AZD1222 COVID-19 vaccine. Assay used: immunoSEQ multiplex PCR; TCRdb lists only in-frame clones, some missing. The data show over 100,000 clones, with 87% seen just once and 2% to 3% held by the top ten. The input for sequencing was peripheral blood, taken 28 days after the second AZD1222 dose. Source of these receptors: an adult who received the AZD1222 COVID-19 vaccine. CDR3s include the opening cysteine and the closing phenylalanine or tryptophan. A D gene is named only where the DNA matches it firmly. Size values are once, few and many counts, or a class for expanded clones, and some rows have none.

v_call: TRBV7-9; d_call: -; clone_size: -; j_call: TRBJ1-2; cdr3_aa: CASSLSDIYGYTF; cdr3_nt: TGTGCCAGCAGCTTATCAGATATCTATGGCTACACCTTC
v_call: TRBV18; d_call: TRBD1; clone_size: -; j_call: TRBJ1-4; cdr3_aa: CASSPAGQGEEKLFF; cdr3_nt: TGTGCCAGCTCGCCCGCGGGACAGGGGGAGGAAAAACTGTTTTTT
v_call: TRBV4-3; d_call: -; clone_size: -; j_call: TRBJ2-7; cdr3_aa: CASSQGFRMSGDEQYF; cdr3_nt: TGCGCCAGCAGCCAAGGGTTTAGGATGTCAGGGGACGAGCAGTACTTC
v_call: TRBV6-2/TRBV6-3; d_call: -; clone_size: -; j_call: TRBJ1-5; cdr3_aa: CASSYSGFNQPQHF; cdr3_nt: TGTGCCAGCAGTTACTCGGGATTCAATCAGCCCCAGCATTTT
v_call: TRBV5-1; d_call: -; clone_size: -; j_call: TRBJ2-5; cdr3_aa: CASSSDRGSETQYF; cdr3_nt: TGCGCCAGCAGCTCCGATCGGGGGTCAGAGACCCAGTACTTC
v_call: TRBV28; d_call: -; clone_size: -; j_call: TRBJ2-1; cdr3_aa: CASSIRQNYNEQFF; cdr3_nt: TGTGCCAGCAGTATCCGACAGAACTACAATGAGCAGTTCTTC
v_call: TRBV5-1; d_call: -; clone_size: -; j_call: TRBJ1-2; cdr3_aa: CASSLAPAKQNGYTF; cdr3_nt: TGCGCCAGCAGCTTGGCTCCAGCTAAACAAAATGGCTACACCTTC
v_call: TRBV19; d_call: -; clone_size: -; j_call: TRBJ1-5; cdr3_aa: CASSPNGGPNQPQHF; cdr3_nt: TGTGCCAGTAGTCCCAACGGAGGGCCCAATCAGCCCCAGCATTTT
v_call: TRBV6-2/TRBV6-3; d_call: TRBD1; clone_size: -; j_call: TRBJ1-1; cdr3_aa: CASSPGTGPTEAFF; cdr3_nt: TGTGCCAGCAGTCCCGGGACAGGGCCCACTGAAGCTTTCTTT
v_call: TRBV6-6; d_call: TRBD1; clone_size: -; j_call: TRBJ2-1; cdr3_aa: CASSPGTGTRYNEQFF; cdr3_nt: TGTGCCAGCAGTCCCGGGACAGGGACTCGCTACAATGAGCAGTTCTTC
v_call: TRBV10-3; d_call: -; clone_size: -; j_call: TRBJ2-1; cdr3_aa: CASNRGASYNEQFF; cdr3_nt: TGTGCCTCAAATCGGGGGGCTTCCTACAATGAGCAGTTCTTC
v_call: TRBV7-3; d_call: -; clone_size: -; j_call: TRBJ2-5; cdr3_aa: CASSQGSQETQYF; cdr3_nt: TGTGCCAGCAGCCAGGGGTCCCAAGAGACCCAGTACTTC
v_call: TRBV19; d_call: TRBD1; clone_size: -; j_call: TRBJ1-6; cdr3_aa: CASSAAGGKASPLHF; cdr3_nt: TGTGCCAGTAGTGCAGCAGGGGGCAAGGCTTCACCCCTCCACTTT
v_call: TRBV12-3/TRBV12-4; d_call: -; clone_size: -; j_call: TRBJ1-2; cdr3_aa: CASSSDTNYGYTF; cdr3_nt: TGTGCCAGCAGCTCGGACACTAACTATGGCTACACCTTC
v_call: TRBV19; d_call: TRBD1; clone_size: few; j_call: TRBJ1-1; cdr3_aa: CASNTQGDTEAFF; cdr3_nt: TGTGCCAGTAATACTCAGGGGGACACTGAAGCTTTCTTT
v_call: TRBV19; d_call: -; clone_size: -; j_call: TRBJ1-5; cdr3_aa: CASSIAAGRNNQPQHF; cdr3_nt: TGTGCCAGTAGTATAGCGGCTGGGAGGAACAATCAGCCCCAGCATTTT
v_call: TRBV5-1; d_call: -; clone_size: few; j_call: TRBJ1-1; cdr3_aa: CASSLRTGRNTEAFF; cdr3_nt: TGCGCCAGCAGCCTTCGGACGGGGCGGAACACTGAAGCTTTCTTT
v_call: TRBV2; d_call: -; clone_size: -; j_call: TRBJ2-2; cdr3_aa: CASTEYKGSGTGELFF; cdr3_nt: TGTGCCAGCACCGAATATAAGGGGTCGGGCACCGGGGAGCTGTTTTTT
v_call: TRBV29-1; d_call: -; clone_size: once; j_call: TRBJ2-7; cdr3_aa: CSARDNYEQYF; cdr3_nt: TGCAGCGCCAGGGACAACTACGAGCAGTACTTC
v_call: TRBV7-9; d_call: -; clone_size: -; j_call: TRBJ1-2; cdr3_aa: CASSATQGGSGYTF; cdr3_nt: TGTGCCAGCAGCGCTACACAGGGTGGGTCGGGCTACACCTTC
v_call: TRBV11-2; d_call: TRBD2; clone_size: few; j_call: TRBJ2-1; cdr3_aa: CASSPLAGAPRREQFF; cdr3_nt: TGTGCCAGCAGCCCCTTAGCGGGGGCCCCGCGTAGAGAGCAGTTCTTC
v_call: TRBV29-1; d_call: TRBD1; clone_size: -; j_call: TRBJ1-2; cdr3_aa: CSVRTGNYGYTF; cdr3_nt: TGCAGCGTCCGGACAGGCAACTATGGCTACACCTTC
v_call: TRBV9; d_call: -; clone_size: -; j_call: TRBJ1-2; cdr3_aa: CASSVATAPYGYTF; cdr3_nt: TGTGCCAGCAGCGTAGCGACAGCCCCCTATGGCTACACCTTC
v_call: TRBV30; d_call: -; clone_size: -; j_call: TRBJ1-2; cdr3_aa: CAWSVLLRGGDYGYTF; cdr3_nt: TGTGCCTGGAGTGTACTTCTTCGGGGGGGCGACTATGGCTACACCTTC
v_call: TRBV15; d_call: -; clone_size: few; j_call: TRBJ1-3; cdr3_aa: CATSREGPQGFFSGNTIYF; cdr3_nt: TGTGCCACCAGCAGAGAGGGGCCTCAGGGGTTTTTCTCTGGAAACACCATATATTTT
v_call: TRBV24-1; d_call: TRBD1; clone_size: -; j_call: TRBJ1-6; cdr3_aa: CATRMKGANSPLHF; cdr3_nt: TGTGCCACCCGAATGAAGGGGGCTAATTCACCCCTCCACTTT
v_call: TRBV3-1/TRBV3-2; d_call: TRBD1; clone_size: -; j_call: TRBJ1-2; cdr3_aa: CASSQVGTGDRGYTF; cdr3_nt: TGTGCCAGCAGCCAAGTCGGGACAGGGGATCGCGGCTACACCTTC
v_call: TRBV24-1; d_call: -; clone_size: few; j_call: TRBJ1-5; cdr3_aa: CATSPAQDQPQHF; cdr3_nt: TGTGCCACCAGTCCAGCGCAGGATCAGCCCCAGCATTTT
v_call: TRBV9; d_call: TRBD1; clone_size: -; j_call: TRBJ2-3; cdr3_aa: CASSPVGTGITDTQYF; cdr3_nt: TGTGCCAGCAGCCCGGTGGGGACAGGGATAACAGATACGCAGTATTTT
v_call: TRBV28; d_call: -; clone_size: -; j_call: TRBJ2-3; cdr3_aa: CASSSWTDGGTDTQYF; cdr3_nt: TGTGCCAGCAGTTCCTGGACTGATGGGGGTACAGATACGCAGTATTTT
v_call: TRBV9; d_call: -; clone_size: -; j_call: TRBJ1-4; cdr3_aa: CASSPGGGTPNEKLFF; cdr3_nt: TGTGCCAGCAGTCCAGGCGGGGGGACTCCAAATGAAAAACTGTTTTTT
v_call: TRBV5-4; d_call: -; clone_size: -; j_call: TRBJ1-6; cdr3_aa: CASSRRRNSPLHF; cdr3_nt: TGTGCCAGCAGCCGCCGGAGGAATTCACCCCTCCACTTT
v_call: TRBV4-1; d_call: -; clone_size: few; j_call: TRBJ1-6; cdr3_aa: CASSQSGQYNSPLHF; cdr3_nt: TGCGCCAGCAGCCAATCGGGACAATATAATTCACCCCTCCACTTT